Presented here are 13 T cell receptor beta chains from one specimen sequenced in a study of blood T cell repertoires in COVID-19. TCRdb's copy holds only in-frame clones and misses some; the assay was immunoSEQ multiplex PCR. The sample yields 350,000 or so clones, 88% seen once. Sequencing input: PBMCs or T cells enriched from blood (not recorded which). Every receptor here comes from a woman aged 25 to 39 who had been exposed to COVID-19.

This clone was seen a few times. The V and J genes are TRBV7-9 and TRBJ2-7, with 8 bases fitting TRBD1. Unmatched junction bases numbered 10, after V lost 5 bases and J lost 4 bases. From germline, CDR1 is SEHNR and CDR2 FQNEAQ (reference sequence). The CDR3 is made up of 15 amino acids. CDR3 region: CASSPLYRGRYEQYF. The CDR3 nucleotides read TGTGCCAGCAGCCCGTTATACAGGGGGAGGTACGAGCAGTACTTC.

V usage is TRBV3-1 (or the pseudogene TRBV3-2) and J usage is TRBJ1-5, with TRBD1 matching 7 bases. V gave up 4 bases and J gave up 6 bases; unmatched junction bases: 6. Per germline, CDR1 LGHDT and CDR2 YNNKEL (reference sequence). This CDR3 has 14 residues. The CDR3 here is CASSRRQGIQPQHF. The DNA for the CDR3 is TGTGCCAGCAGCCGTAGACAGGGCATTCAGCCCCAGCATTTT.

The gene calls are TRBV6-5 and TRBJ1-6; TRBD1 aligns across 7 bases. Germline V gene sequence: CDR1 MNHEY, CDR2 SVGAGI. This CDR3 is 12 amino acids long. Losses at the gene ends were 5 bases for V and 9 bases for J; bases not matched to a gene: 1. CDR3 loop: CASSRDSSPLHF. CDR3 DNA sequence: TGTGCCAGCAGTAGGGACAGTTCACCCCTCCACTTT.

This clone was recorded only once. The chain couples TRBV2 to TRBJ2-3; D may be TRBD2 (6 bases). V was shortened by 6 bases and J by 0 bases, with 16 bases between the two germline ends. The CDR3 is made up of 16 amino acids. The V gene's germline CDR1 is SNHLY and CDR2 FYNNEI. The CDR3 nucleotides read TGTGCCAGCAGGAGGTCTCTAGCGTCTAGCACAGATACGCAGTATTTT. Protein sequence: CASRRSLASSTDTQYF.

The V gene is TRBV19, the J gene TRBJ2-3; the match to TRBD2 covers 11 bases. Germline lookup yields CDR1 LNHDA and CDR2 SQIVND (reference sequence). The CDR3 runs to 17 residues. V lost 2 bases and J lost 2; bases outside the gene matches: 6. In DNA form, the CDR3 reads TGTGCCAGTAGTATATCTATAGCGGGAGGGTCCACAGATACGCAGTATTTT. The encoded protein is CASSISIAGGSTDTQYF.

The chain has TRBV30 and TRBJ1-5, with D unresolved. V lost 0 bases to trimming and J lost 3 bases, with 6 bases between them. Germline assignment: CDR1 GTSNPN and CDR2 SVGIG (reference sequence). CDR3 length: 13 amino acids. CDR3 nucleotides: TGTGCCTGGAGTGTAGACACCAATCAGCCCCAGCATTTT. Translated, it gives CAWSVDTNQPQHF. The full variable domain, its missing parts supplied by reference TRBV30 and TRBJ1-5, is SQTIHQWPATLVQPVGSPLSLECTVEGTSNPNLYWYRQAAGRGLQLLFYSVGIGQISSEVPQNLSASRPQDRQFILSSKKLLLSDSGFYLCAWSVDTNQPQHFGDGTRLSIL.

The chain employs TRBV3-1 (or the pseudogene TRBV3-2) and TRBJ1-1; D possibly corresponds to TRBD1 (6 bases). Germline CDR1 is LGHDT and CDR2 is YNNKEL (reference sequence). Trimming cost V 4 bases and J 3 bases, with 12 bases left between them. The CDR3 sequence is 14 residues long. CDR3 sequence (DNA): TGTGCCAGCAGCCCTACTACAGGGCACACTGAAGCTTTCTTT. Protein: CASSPTTGHTEAFF.

This clone was seen a single time. The V and J genes are TRBV18 and TRBJ2-7; 9 bases match TRBD1. Germline-derived CDR1 and CDR2 are KGHSH and LQKENI. This CDR3 is built from 14 residues. The trim removed 6 bases at V and 2 bases at J, leaving 5 bases unmatched. Here the CDR3 reads CASSLRQGAYEQYF. CDR3 coding DNA: TGTGCCAGCTCTCTTCGACAGGGGGCCTACGAGCAGTACTTC.

The rearrangement joins TRBV9 to TRBJ2-7; D possibly corresponds to TRBD1 (6 bases). From germline, CDR1 is SGDLS and CDR2 YYNGEE. The CDR3 contains 16 residues. V was cut by 4 bases and J by 0 bases, with 17 bases left in between. The CDR3 protein is CASSPRPRGSSYEQYF. The CDR3 coding sequence is TGTGCCAGCAGCCCCCGTCCCAGGGGATCCTCCTACGAGCAGTACTTC.

The chain recombines TRBV10-3 with TRBJ1-2; 8 bases match TRBD1. Unmatched junction bases numbered 7, after V lost 7 bases and J lost 0 bases. CDR3 size: 15 residues. Germline CDR1 is ENHRY and CDR2 is SYGVKD. CDR3 nucleotide sequence: TGTGCCATCACCCCTCAGGGGGCCTCTAACTATGGCTACACCTTC. Translated: CAITPQGASNYGYTF.

V and J are TRBV11-1 and TRBJ2-7; maybe TRBD2 (5 bases). The CDR3 runs to 15 residues. V dropped 0 bases and J dropped 2 bases, with 11 bases sitting between them. Germline values: CDR1 SGHAT, CDR2 FQDESV (reference sequence). The CDR3: CASSLAGGSPYEQYF. CDR3 nucleotides: TGTGCCAGCAGCTTAGCCGGCGGGTCCCCCTACGAGCAGTACTTC.

The rearrangement uses TRBV30 and TRBJ1-5, with TRBD1 matching over 8 bases. V dropped 7 bases and J dropped 2; count of bases not matched to a gene: 10. Germline assignment: CDR1 GTSNPN and CDR2 SVGIG (reference sequence). The CDR3 sequence is 15 residues long. This chain's CDR3 is CAYQTGDIRNQPQHF. As DNA, the CDR3 is TGTGCCTACCAGACAGGGGACATTCGCAATCAGCCCCAGCATTTT.

The gene calls are TRBV27 and TRBJ2-1, with 10 positions matching TRBD2. Per the germline V gene, CDR1 is MNHEY and CDR2 is SMNVEV (reference sequence). This CDR3 is built from 19 residues. With 1 base clipped from V and 2 bases from J, the junction kept 11 bases outside the gene matches. Here the CDR3 DNA reads TGTGCCAGCAGTTTATACCCCTCCAACCTAGCGGGGGCCTACAATGAGCAGTTCTTC. This translates into CASSLYPSNLAGAYNEQFF.